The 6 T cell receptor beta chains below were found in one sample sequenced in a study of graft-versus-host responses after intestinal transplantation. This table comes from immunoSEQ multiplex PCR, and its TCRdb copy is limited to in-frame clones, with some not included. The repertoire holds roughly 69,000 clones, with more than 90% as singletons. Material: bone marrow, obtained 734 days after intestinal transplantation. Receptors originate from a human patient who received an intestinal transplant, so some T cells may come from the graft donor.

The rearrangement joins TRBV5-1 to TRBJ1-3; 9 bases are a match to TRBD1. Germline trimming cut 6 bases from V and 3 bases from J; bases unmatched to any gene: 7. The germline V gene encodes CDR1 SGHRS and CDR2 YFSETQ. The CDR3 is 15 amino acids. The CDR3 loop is CASTQQGADGNTIYF. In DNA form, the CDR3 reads TGCGCCAGCACCCAACAGGGGGCTGATGGAAACACCATATATTTT.

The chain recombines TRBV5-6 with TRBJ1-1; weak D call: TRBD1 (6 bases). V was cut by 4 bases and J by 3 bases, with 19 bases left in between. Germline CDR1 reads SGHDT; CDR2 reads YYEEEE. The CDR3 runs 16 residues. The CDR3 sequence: CASSLTADSIYTEAFF. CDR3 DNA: TGTGCCAGCAGCCTGACAGCGGACAGTATCTACACTGAAGCTTTCTTT. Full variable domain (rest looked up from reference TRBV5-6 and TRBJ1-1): DAGVTQSPTHLIKTRGQQVTLRCSPKSGHDTVSWYQQALGQGPQFIFQYYEEEERQRGNFPDRFSGHQFPNYSSELNVNALLLGDSALYLCASSLTADSIYTEAFFGQGTRLTVV.

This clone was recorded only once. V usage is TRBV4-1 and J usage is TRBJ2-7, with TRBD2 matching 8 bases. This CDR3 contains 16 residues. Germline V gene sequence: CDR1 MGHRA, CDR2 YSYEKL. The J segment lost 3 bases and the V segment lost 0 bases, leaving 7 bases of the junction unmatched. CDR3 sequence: CASSQDTAAGGYEQYF. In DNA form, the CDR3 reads TGCGCCAGCAGCCAAGATACAGCGGCGGGGGGCTACGAGCAGTACTTC.

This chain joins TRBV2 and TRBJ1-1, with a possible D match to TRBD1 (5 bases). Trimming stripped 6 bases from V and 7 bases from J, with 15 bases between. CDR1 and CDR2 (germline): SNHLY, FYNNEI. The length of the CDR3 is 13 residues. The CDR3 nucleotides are TGTGCCAGCAGGTTAACGGGGCCGAGTGAAGCTTTCTTT. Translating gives CASRLTGPSEAFF. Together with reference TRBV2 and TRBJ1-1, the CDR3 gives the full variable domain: EPEVTQTPSHQVTQMGQEVILRCVPISNHLYFYWYRQILGQKVEFLVSFYNNEISEKSEIFDDQFSVERPDGSNFTLKIRSTKLEDSAMYFCASRLTGPSEAFFGQGTRLTVV.

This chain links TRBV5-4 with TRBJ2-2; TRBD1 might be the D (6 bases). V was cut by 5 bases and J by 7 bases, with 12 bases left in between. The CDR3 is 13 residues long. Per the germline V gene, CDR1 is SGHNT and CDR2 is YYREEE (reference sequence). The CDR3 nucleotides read TGTGCCAGCAGACAGGGTAGGAACGGGGAGCTGTTTTTT. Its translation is CASRQGRNGELFF.

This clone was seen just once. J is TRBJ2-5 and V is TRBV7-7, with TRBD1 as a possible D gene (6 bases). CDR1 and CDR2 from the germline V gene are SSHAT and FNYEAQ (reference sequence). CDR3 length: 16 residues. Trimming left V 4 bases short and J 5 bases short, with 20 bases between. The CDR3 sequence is CASSSTPVGASETQYF. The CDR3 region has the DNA TGTGCCAGCAGCTCCACACCAGTGGGGGCGTCGGAGACCCAGTACTTC. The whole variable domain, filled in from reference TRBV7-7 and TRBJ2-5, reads GAGVSQSPRYKVTKRGQDVTLRCDPISSHATLYWYQQALGQGPEFLTYFNYEAQPDKSGLPSDRFSAERPEGSISTLTIQRTEQRDSAMYRCASSSTPVGASETQYFGPGTRLLVL.